The T cell receptor (beta chain) described here comes from a study of blood T cell repertoires in COVID-19. On the study more broadly: T cells, B-cell-depleted T cells, or PBMCs provided the cDNA or gDNA that served as material.

Authors' data handling: Reference gene primer amplification gave nucleated cell count estimates. Sequencing used immunoSEQ multiplex PCR; TCRdb keeps in-frame clones, though not all of them. V, J and clone size were drawn from that table, and D and trimming were deduced from the DNA. The table has roughly 98,000 clones, approximately 82% seen once; the top ten hold 9.5% to 13%. This CDR3 is 15 amino acids long. Germline values: CDR1 MGHRA, CDR2 YSYEKL. Trimming removed 0 bases at V and 7 bases at J, with 12 bases between. The chain carries TRBV4-1 and TRBJ2-2, with D possibly matching TRBD2 (7 bases). This receptor was obtained from a man in his 70s with active or convalescent COVID-19. The sequenced sample consisted of peripheral blood. The CDR3: CASSQDGGLIGELFF. CDR3 bases: TGCGCCAGCAGCCAAGACGGGGGGCTGATCGGGGAGCTGTTTTTT.